This TCR beta chain was found in a study of naive and memory T cell subsets (dated 2017 in TCRdb). For context, the study as a whole: The figure summarizing the skin biopsy and whole blood samples listed around ten blood donors, 7 tuberculin skin test biopsies and 3 saline control biopsies. PCR2 was typically run as a SYBR Green qPCR and stopped at a set threshold, although low-input samples could use end-point PCR of about 6 cycles instead.

The research as a whole found: The RNA-based method was acknowledged to be potentially sensitive to changes in TCR transcripts with T cell activation and differentiation.

Receptors were amplified or captured by 5' RACE. The ligated cDNA was amplified by four rounds of PCR, in which nested alpha and beta constant region primers were used together with the SP2 primer. For the blood and skin samples, reverse transcription of TCR RNA was done with SuperScript IV along with alpha and beta constant region primers. Using T4 RNA ligase 1, an oligonucleotide carrying both the Illumina SP2 primer and a UMI was ligated onto the 3' end of the cDNA. The 12-nucleotide UMI was composed of two random hexamers separated by an eight-base spacer, which was included to prevent hairpin formation. TCR alpha and beta chain libraries were processed separately from the second PCR onward, with dual indexing for multiplexing. After pooling, the indexed libraries were analyzed by capillary electrophoresis and sequenced on either an Illumina MiSeq or NextSeq. To boost base diversity and improve cluster recognition, PhiX DNA at roughly 5-8% was spiked into the libraries. Per the source publication's procedure: Demultiplexor extracted UMIs from read 2, combined them with read 1 TCR sequence, and split reads by sample indices. V and J genes and V-J junctions were identified by Decombinator, which gave every TCR a five-part identifier that included V and J deletions. Collapsinator relied on UMIs to correct both sequencing errors and PCR amplification heterogeneity, producing a UMI-based abundance for each TCR. CDR3Translator converted identifiers to nucleotide sequence, translated to amino acids, and extracted CDR3 regions using terminal motifs. Error-corrected counts of alpha and beta TCRs from blood and skin were compared after being normalized to the amount of input RNA. TCRdb itself trimmed the public reads at Q25 with fastp, ran MiXCR and retained productive beta chains. Every entry covers one CDR3 protein and lists the most common genes and DNA from its rows. The V and J calls follow TCRdb's processing rather than the paper's. The sample table records 55,000 to 70,000 distinct CDR3 sequences; approximately 6.6% of these occur just once. 9% to 10% of the sample is taken by the ten largest.

The germline V gene (reference sequence) gives CDR1 as DFQATT and CDR2 as SNEGSKA. The CDR3 runs 12 amino acids, cysteine and phenylalanine included. The only DNA kept is the CDR3, 36 bases in frame from the first base. At the junction V is shortened by 6 bases and J by 5 bases, with 11 bases in between. The study described a robust, sensitive protocol for amplifying, sequencing and analyzing TCRs, using 3' ligation of a UMI-containing oligonucleotide to TCR cDNA. For whole blood analysis, 2.5 ml of peripheral blood was collected from healthy adult volunteers into Tempus tubes, and RNA was extracted following the manufacturer's instructions. Total RNA was treated with RQ1 DNase, without cell sorting, prior to reverse transcription, with an input of about 1 to 1000 ng being targeted. Libraries were prepared from skin biopsies and whole blood so that pipeline robustness could be tested in samples in which T cells form a minority population.

This clonotype was detected many times. There is no known antigen for this receptor. No base-level quality is on record; no much larger clone is a single base apart. Rearrangement joined TRBV20-1 to TRBJ2-1, with no reliable assignment of the D segment. This sequence originates from a male donor in good health. The DNA sequence is as follows: TGCAGTGCGAGGCGTAACCACAATGAGCAGTTCTTC. Its coded protein is CSARRNHNEQFF.